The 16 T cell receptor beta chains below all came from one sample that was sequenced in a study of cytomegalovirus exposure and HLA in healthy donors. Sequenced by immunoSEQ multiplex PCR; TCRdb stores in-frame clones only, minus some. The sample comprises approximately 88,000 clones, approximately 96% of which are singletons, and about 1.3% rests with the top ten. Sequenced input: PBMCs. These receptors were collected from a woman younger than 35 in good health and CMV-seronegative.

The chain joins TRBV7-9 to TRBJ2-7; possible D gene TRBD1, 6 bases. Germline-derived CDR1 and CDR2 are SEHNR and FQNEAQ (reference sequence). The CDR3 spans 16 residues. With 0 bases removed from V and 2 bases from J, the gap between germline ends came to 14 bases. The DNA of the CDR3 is TGTGCCAGCAGCTTAGCGGTAGGGACAAACACCTACGAGCAGTACTTC. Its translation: CASSLAVGTNTYEQYF. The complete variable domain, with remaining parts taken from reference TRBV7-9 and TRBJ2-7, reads DTGVSQNPRHKITKRGQNVTFRCDPISEHNRLYWYRQTLGQGPEFLTYFQNEAQLEKSRLLSDRFSAERPKGSFSTLEIQRTEQGDSAMYLCASSLAVGTNTYEQYFGPGTRLTVT.

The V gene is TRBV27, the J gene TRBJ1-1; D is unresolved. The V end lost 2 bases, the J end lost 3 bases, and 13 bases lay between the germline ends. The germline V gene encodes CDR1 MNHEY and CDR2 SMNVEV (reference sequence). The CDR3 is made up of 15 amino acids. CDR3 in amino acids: CASSLRGGFDTEAFF. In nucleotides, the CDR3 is TGTGCCAGCAGTTTACGTGGAGGTTTCGACACTGAAGCTTTCTTT.

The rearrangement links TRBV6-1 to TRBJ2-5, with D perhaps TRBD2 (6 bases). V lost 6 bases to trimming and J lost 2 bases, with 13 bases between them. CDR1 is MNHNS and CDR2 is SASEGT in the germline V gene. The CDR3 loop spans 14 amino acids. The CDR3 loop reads CASSGTLSQETQYF. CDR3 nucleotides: TGTGCCAGCAGCGGGACTTTAAGTCAAGAGACCCAGTACTTC.

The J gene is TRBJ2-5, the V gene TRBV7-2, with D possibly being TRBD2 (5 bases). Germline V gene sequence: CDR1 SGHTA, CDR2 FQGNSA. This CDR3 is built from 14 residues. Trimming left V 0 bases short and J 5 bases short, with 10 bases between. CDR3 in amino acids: CASSLALALETQYF. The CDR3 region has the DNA TGTGCCAGCAGCTTAGCGCTAGCTCTGGAGACCCAGTACTTC.

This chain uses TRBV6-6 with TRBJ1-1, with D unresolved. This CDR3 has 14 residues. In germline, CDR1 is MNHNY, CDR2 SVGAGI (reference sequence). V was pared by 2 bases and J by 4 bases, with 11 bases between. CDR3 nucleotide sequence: TGTGCCAGCAGTTACGATATAAGCGGCACTGAAGCTTTCTTT. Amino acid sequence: CASSYDISGTEAFF.

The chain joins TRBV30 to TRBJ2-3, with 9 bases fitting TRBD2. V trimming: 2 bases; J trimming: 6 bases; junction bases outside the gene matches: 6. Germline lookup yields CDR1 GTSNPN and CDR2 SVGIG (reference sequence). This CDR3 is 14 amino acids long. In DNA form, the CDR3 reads TGTGCCTGGAGTCTCTTAGCGGGAGTGGATACGCAGTATTTT. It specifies CAWSLLAGVDTQYF.

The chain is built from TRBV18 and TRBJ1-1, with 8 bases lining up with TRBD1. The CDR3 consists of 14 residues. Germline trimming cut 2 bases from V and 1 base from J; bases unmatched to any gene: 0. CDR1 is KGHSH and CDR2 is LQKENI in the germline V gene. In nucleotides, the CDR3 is TGTGCCAGCTCACCAGGGACAGGGAACACTGAAGCTTTCTTT. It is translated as CASSPGTGNTEAFF.

CDR3 sequence (DNA): TGTGCCAGTAGTATAGCGGCGGGGTCTACGCACTATGGCTACACCTTC. Its translation: CASSIAAGSTHYGYTF. This rearrangement joins TRBV19 to TRBJ1-2; no clear D. Looked up from germline, CDR1 is LNHDA and CDR2 is SQIVND (reference sequence). The CDR3 runs to 16 residues. V dropped 1 base and J dropped 3 bases, with 15 bases sitting between them.

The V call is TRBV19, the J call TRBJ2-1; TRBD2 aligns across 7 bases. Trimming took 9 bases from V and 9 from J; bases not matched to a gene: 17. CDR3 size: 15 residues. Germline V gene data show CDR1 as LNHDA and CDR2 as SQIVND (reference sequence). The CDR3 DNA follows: TGTGCCAGCGGCATCTACGGGGGAGGGCCGGTTGAGCAGTTCTTC. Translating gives CASGIYGGGPVEQFF.

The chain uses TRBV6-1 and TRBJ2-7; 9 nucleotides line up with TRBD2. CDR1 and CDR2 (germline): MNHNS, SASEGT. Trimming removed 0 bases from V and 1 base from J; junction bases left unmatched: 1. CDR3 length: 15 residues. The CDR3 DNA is TGTGCCAGCAGTGAAGCGCGGGAGGGATCCTACGAGCAGTACTTC. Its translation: CASSEAREGSYEQYF.

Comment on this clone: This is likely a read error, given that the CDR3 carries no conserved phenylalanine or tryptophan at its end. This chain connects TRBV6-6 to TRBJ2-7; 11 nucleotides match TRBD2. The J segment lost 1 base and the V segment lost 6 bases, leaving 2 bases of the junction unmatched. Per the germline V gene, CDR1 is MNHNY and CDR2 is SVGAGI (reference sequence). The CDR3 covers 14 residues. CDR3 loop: CASSGTSGSYEQYS. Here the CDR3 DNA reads TGTGCCAGCAGCGGGACTAGCGGATCCTACGAGCAGTACTCC.

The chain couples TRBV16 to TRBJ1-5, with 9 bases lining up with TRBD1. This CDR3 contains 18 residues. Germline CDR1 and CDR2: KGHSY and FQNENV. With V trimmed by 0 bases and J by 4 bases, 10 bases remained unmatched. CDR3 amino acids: CASSQSSVYRGQNQPQHF. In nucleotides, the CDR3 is TGTGCCAGCAGCCAATCGAGTGTGTACAGGGGGCAAAATCAGCCCCAGCATTTT.

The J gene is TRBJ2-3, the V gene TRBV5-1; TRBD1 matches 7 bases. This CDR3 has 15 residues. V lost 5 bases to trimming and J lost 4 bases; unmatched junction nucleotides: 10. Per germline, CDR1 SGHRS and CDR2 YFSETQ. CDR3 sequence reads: CASSETGSRSDTQYF. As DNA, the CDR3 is TGCGCCAGCAGTGAGACAGGGAGTAGGTCAGATACGCAGTATTTT.

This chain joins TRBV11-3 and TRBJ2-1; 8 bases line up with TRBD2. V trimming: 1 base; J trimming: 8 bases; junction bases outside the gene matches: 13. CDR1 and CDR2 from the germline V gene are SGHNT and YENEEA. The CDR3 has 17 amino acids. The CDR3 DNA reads TGTGCCAGCAGCTTAGGAGCCGGGGGCGGGAGGTTTTATGAGCAGTTCTTC. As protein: CASSLGAGGGRFYEQFF.

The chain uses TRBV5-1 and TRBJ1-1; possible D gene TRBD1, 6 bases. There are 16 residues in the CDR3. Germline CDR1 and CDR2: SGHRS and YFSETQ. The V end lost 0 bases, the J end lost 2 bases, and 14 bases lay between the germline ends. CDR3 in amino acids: CASSLDRTDVNTEAFF. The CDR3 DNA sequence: TGCGCCAGCAGCTTGGACAGGACAGACGTTAACACTGAAGCTTTCTTT. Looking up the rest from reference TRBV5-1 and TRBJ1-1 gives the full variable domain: KAGVTQTPRYLIKTRGQQVTLSCSPISGHRSVSWYQQTPGQGLQFLFEYFSETQRNKGNFPGRFSGRQFSNSRSEMNVSTLELGDSALYLCASSLDRTDVNTEAFFGQGTRLTVV.

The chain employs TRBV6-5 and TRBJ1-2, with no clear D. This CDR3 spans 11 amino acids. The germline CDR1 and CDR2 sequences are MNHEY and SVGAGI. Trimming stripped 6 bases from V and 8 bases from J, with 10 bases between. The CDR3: CASRGEVGYTF. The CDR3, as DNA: TGTGCCAGCAGGGGTGAGGTGGGCTACACCTTC.